The 6 T cell receptor beta chains listed next were all sequenced from one sample in a study of monozygotic twins with inflammatory bowel disease. TCRdb re-called the 5' RACE reads and shows each CDR3 protein once, DNA omitted. Its table lists 400,000 to 500,000 distinct CDR3 sequences. Sequenced: blood. These receptors were obtained from a human donor with ulcerative colitis or Crohn's disease, or a healthy co-twin of an affected twin (not recorded which).

This rearrangement joins TRBV27 to TRBJ2-3; the TRBD2 assignment by TCRdb is unverifiable without DNA. The CDR3 contains 15 residues. The V gene's germline CDR1 is MNHEY and CDR2 SMNVEV (reference sequence). CDR3: CASSPGLVYTDTQYF.

The rearrangement joins TRBV7-9 to TRBJ1-1; no DNA is available, so the TRBD1 call from TCRdb remains unchecked. This CDR3 spans 15 amino acids. The germline V gene encodes CDR1 SEHNR and CDR2 FQNEAQ (reference sequence). The CDR3 sequence is CASSSGPEANAEAFF.

The V call is TRBV7-2, the J call TRBJ1-2. Germline loops: CDR1 SGHTA, CDR2 FQGNSA. The CDR3 contains 14 residues. CDR3 sequence: CASSLGLVGIGYTF.

The chain recombines TRBV19 with TRBJ1-5; TCRdb proposes TRBD1, but this gene call is untestable without DNA. The CDR3 extends over 15 amino acids. Germline-derived CDR1 and CDR2 are LNHDA and SQIVND (reference sequence). This chain's CDR3 is CASSILPGSNQPQHF.

The chain is built from TRBV20-1 and TRBJ2-1; TCRdb's assignment of TRBD1 cannot be checked, as there is no DNA. CDR3 length: 15 residues. Germline V gene lookup returns CDR1 DFQATT and CDR2 SNEGSKA (reference sequence). The CDR3 sequence is CSAGTALSSYNEQFF.

V and J are TRBV6-5 and TRBJ2-7. The CDR3 sequence is 15 residues long. Germline CDR1 MNHEY, CDR2 SVGAGI. The CDR3 here is CASSYLGESSYEQYF.